This T cell receptor (beta chain) was profiled in a study of cytomegalovirus exposure and HLA in healthy donors. Study-level points and caveats: Later, an analysis found that TCR clusters from the first cohort tended to co-occur in the 130 or so validation repertoires. It was 150 to 200 TCR beta chains that were listed as cytomegalovirus-associated. While the bulk of TCR sequences proved rare, some public TCRs turned up in many donors. Accounts indicate the classifier identified cytomegalovirus status with strong specificity and sensitivity.

This CDR3 has 16 residues. CDR1 and CDR2 from the germline V gene are SEHNR and FQNEAQ (reference sequence). With 2 bases clipped from V and 6 bases from J, the junction kept 11 bases outside the gene matches. Of note for this clone: Its cognate antigen is unknown.

Some clones are missing from TCRdb's copy, which holds only in-frame ones; the method was immunoSEQ multiplex PCR. The table includes 100,000 to 150,000 clones, roughly 90% detected once. This receptor was obtained from a woman aged 18-29 years in good health and CMV-seronegative. Material: PBMCs. The chain uses TRBV7-9 and TRBJ2-7; 9 positions match TRBD1. The CDR3, as DNA: TGTGCCAGCAGCTTACCCGGGACAGGGTTGCACGGCGAGCAGTACTTC. This translates into CASSLPGTGLHGEQYF.